One and the same sample provided the 25 T cell receptor beta chains below, sequenced in a study of patients and donors after allogeneic stem cell transplantation. From the RT-PCR reads, TCRdb called clonotypes with MiXCR, one entry per CDR3 protein. Of more than 150,000 distinct CDR3 sequences listed, more than 20% are singletons. Sequenced: blood, either unsorted or a sorted T cell fraction (not recorded which). All receptors derive from a human donor who was either an allogeneic HSCT recipient or a stem cell or donor lymphocyte infusion donor (not recorded which). It is not recorded whose cells these are; they may come from a transplant donor.

This clonotype was detected a few times. V usage is TRBV7-2 and J usage is TRBJ1-1; D remains ambiguous. The CDR3 extends over 16 amino acids. The ends were cut back, 1 base at V and 6 bases at J, with 18 bases in the middle. Germline V gene sequence: CDR1 SGHTA, CDR2 FQGNSA. CDR3 region: CASSLVIWGSMAEAFF. CDR3 in DNA: TGTGCCAGCAGCTTAGTAATTTGGGGATCGATGGCTGAAGCTTTCTTT.

This chain uses TRBV7-9 with TRBJ2-7; no clear D. Germline V gene sequence: CDR1 SEHNR, CDR2 FQNEAQ (reference sequence). This CDR3 has 13 residues. V was clipped by 5 bases and J by 2 bases, with 10 bases between them. The CDR3, as DNA: TGTGCCAGCAGCCAGGCCGGAGCCTACGAGCAGTACTTC. Translating gives CASSQAGAYEQYF. Filled out from reference TRBV7-9 and TRBJ2-7, the complete variable domain reads DTGVSQNPRHKITKRGQNVTFRCDPISEHNRLYWYRQTLGQGPEFLTYFQNEAQLEKSRLLSDRFSAERPKGSFSTLEIQRTEQGDSAMYLCASSQAGAYEQYFGPGTRLTVT.

J is TRBJ2-1 and V is TRBV5-1; TRBD2 matches 13 bases. J gave up 13 bases and V 4 bases, and 14 bases lay outside the gene matches. Germline values: CDR1 SGHRS, CDR2 YFSETQ. There are 16 residues in the CDR3. CDR3 DNA sequence: TGCGCCAGCAGCCCCTCCAGGACTAGCGGGAGATCGGTCCAGTTCTTC. Protein: CASSPSRTSGRSVQFF. Variable domain in full (rest from reference TRBV5-1 and TRBJ2-1): KAGVTQTPRYLIKTRGQQVTLSCSPISGHRSVSWYQQTPGQGLQFLFEYFSETQRNKGNFPGRFSGRQFSNSRSEMNVSTLELGDSALYLCASSPSRTSGRSVQFFGPGTRLTVL.

The rearrangement joins TRBV5-1 to TRBJ2-5; D is ambiguous. Trimming cost V 2 bases and J 1 base, with 15 bases left between them. The germline CDR1 and CDR2 sequences are SGHRS and YFSETQ. CDR3 length: 16 residues. Here the CDR3 DNA reads TGCGCCAGCAGCTTCCCATCCTTTGGCAGCCAAGAGACCCAGTACTTC. It encodes CASSFPSFGSQETQYF.

The rearrangement uses TRBV5-1 and TRBJ1-1; no firm D call. V lost 4 bases and J 4 bases, leaving 17 bases between the germline ends. The CDR3 is 15 amino acids. CDR1 SGHRS and CDR2 YFSETQ come from the germline V gene. The CDR3 DNA is TGCGCCAGCAGCAAGCCTGGGGAGTCGGGCACTGAAGCTTTCTTT. This codes for CASSKPGESGTEAFF.

The gene calls are TRBV28 and TRBJ2-7, with TRBD2 matching over 7 bases. This CDR3 spans 13 amino acids. Trimming cost V 10 bases and J 4 bases; bases outside gene matches: 10. Germline CDR1 MDHEN, CDR2 SYDVKM. The CDR3 loop reads CATRAGVLYEQYF. In DNA, the CDR3 is TGTGCCACTCGGGCGGGAGTCCTGTACGAGCAGTACTTC. Variable domain in full (rest from reference TRBV28 and TRBJ2-7): DVKVTQSSRYLVKRTGEKVFLECVQDMDHENMFWYRQDPGLGLRLIYFSYDVKMKEKGDIPEGYSVSREKKERFSLILESASTNQTSMYLCATRAGVLYEQYFGPGTRLTVT.

The chain employs TRBV5-1 and TRBJ1-6; TRBD1 agrees at 9 bases. This CDR3 is 16 amino acids long. V shed 4 bases and J 8 bases; nucleotides not matched to a gene: 10. Germline V gives CDR1 SGHRS, CDR2 YFSETQ. The CDR3 protein is CASSLGQGPIDSPLHF. The CDR3 coding sequence is TGCGCCAGCAGCCTGGGACAGGGCCCTATTGATTCACCCCTCCACTTT.

This clonotype was seen a handful of times. CDR3 bases: TGCAGTGCGCCCCCCCGAGAGGGCAGGGCAGATACGCAGTATTTT. It specifies CSAPPREGRADTQYF. The chain is built from TRBV20-1 and TRBJ2-3; D possibly uses TRBD1 or TRBD2 (5 bases each). Germline lookup yields CDR1 DFQATT and CDR2 SNEGSKA (reference sequence). The CDR3 spans 15 residues. The ends were cut back, 6 bases at V and 4 bases at J, with 20 bases in the middle.

V gene TRBV12-3 or TRBV12-4 combines with J gene TRBJ1-3; D is ambiguous. The V and J ends lost 9 bases and 0 bases respectively, with 9 bases between them. The CDR3 contains 13 residues. CDR3 amino acids: CASKLGSGNTIYF. DNA for the CDR3: TGTGCCAGTAAACTCGGCTCTGGAAACACCATATATTTT.

This chain uses TRBV5-8 with TRBJ2-7; TRBD1 aligns across 10 bases. CDR3 size: 14 residues. Germline trimming cut 3 bases from V and 4 bases from J; bases unmatched to any gene: 4. Per germline, CDR1 SGHTS and CDR2 YDEGEE. DNA for the CDR3: TGTGCCAGCAGCTGGGGACAGGGGCCGTACGAGCAGTACTTC. The encoded protein is CASSWGQGPYEQYF.

In this sample, this clonotype turned up many times. The chain joins TRBV4-3 to TRBJ1-5; D unclear. CDR1 and CDR2 from the germline V gene are LGHNA and YSLEER. Between the trimmed V and J ends, which lost 0 bases and 9 bases, there was a span of 12 bases. The CDR3 has 14 residues. The chain's CDR3 is CASSQEQSDRPQHF. CDR3 DNA sequence: TGCGCCAGCAGCCAAGAACAGTCAGATCGGCCCCAGCATTTT.

This clonotype has a handful of counts. This sequence joins TRBV12-3 or TRBV12-4 and TRBJ2-1; D not certain. This CDR3 is 13 amino acids long. The V end lost 9 bases, the J end lost 0 bases, and 9 bases lay between the germline ends. The CDR3 region is CASGWSSYNEQFF. CDR3 in DNA: TGTGCCAGTGGCTGGAGCTCCTACAATGAGCAGTTCTTC.

Only a few counts were recorded for this clonotype. J is TRBJ1-3 and V is TRBV7-9; D is undetermined. Trimming took 1 base from V and 2 from J, leaving 24 bases between them. The CDR3 totals 20 residues. Germline V gene data show CDR1 as SEHNR and CDR2 as FQNEAQ (reference sequence). CDR3 in amino acids: CASSLDRSSYPRRTGNTIYF. Written as DNA, the CDR3 is TGTGCCAGCAGCTTAGATAGGAGCTCTTATCCCAGGAGGACTGGAAACACCATATATTTT.

The chain employs TRBV2 and TRBJ1-4; 9 bases are shared with TRBD1. This CDR3 has 18 amino acids. Germline CDR1 SNHLY, CDR2 FYNNEI. J was trimmed by 8 bases and V by 2 bases; bases with no gene match: 15. The CDR3 spells CASSEWGQGIFIPEKLFF. CDR3 coding DNA: TGTGCCAGCAGTGAATGGGGACAGGGTATTTTTATCCCGGAAAAACTGTTTTTT.

This chain uses TRBV15 with TRBJ2-5, with 7 nucleotides matching TRBD1. The CDR3 spans 15 residues. Germline CDR1 reads LNHNV; CDR2 reads YYDKDF (reference sequence). Losses at the gene ends were 0 bases for V and 5 bases for J; bases not matched to a gene: 6. CDR3 region: CATSRDRTGGETQYF. The CDR3 nucleotides are TGTGCCACCAGCAGAGATCGGACAGGAGGCGAGACCCAGTACTTC. The full variable domain, its missing parts supplied by reference TRBV15 and TRBJ2-5, is DAMVIQNPRYQVTQFGKPVTLSCSQTLNHNVMYWYQQKSSQAPKLLFHYYDKDFNNEADTPDNFQSRRPNTSFCFLDIRSPGLGDTAMYLCATSRDRTGGETQYFGPGTRLLVL.

This clonotype was seen at least ten times. The V call is TRBV20-1, the J call TRBJ1-5; 12 nucleotides line up with TRBD1. Germline CDR1 and CDR2: DFQATT and SNEGSKA (reference sequence). The CDR3 runs 14 residues. With 6 bases clipped from V and 6 bases from J, the junction kept 6 bases outside the gene matches. The CDR3 sequence: CSASGTGGGQPQHF. The CDR3 bases are TGCAGTGCCTCCGGGACAGGGGGCGGTCAGCCCCAGCATTTT.

V and J are TRBV7-6 and TRBJ2-7, with 10 bases identical to TRBD2. V dropped 2 bases and J dropped 2; count of bases not matched to a gene: 6. This CDR3 has 16 amino acids. In germline, CDR1 is SGHVS, CDR2 FNYEAQ. DNA for the CDR3: TGTGCCAGCAGCTTAAACTCCCTAGCGGGGGCCTACGAGCAGTACTTC. Translating it yields CASSLNSLAGAYEQYF. The full variable domain, in which reference TRBV7-6 and TRBJ2-7 provide the parts outside the CDR3, is GAGVSQSPRYKVTKRGQDVALRCDPISGHVSLYWYRQALGQGPEFLTYFNYEAQQDKSGLPNDRFSAERPEGSISTLTIQRTEQRDSAMYRCASSLNSLAGAYEQYFGPGTRLTVT.

The gene calls are TRBV10-3 and TRBJ1-4; perhaps TRBD1 as D (5 bases). There are 14 residues in the CDR3. The V end was cut by 2 bases, the J end by 8 bases, with 12 bases between. The V gene's germline CDR1 is ENHRY and CDR2 SYGVKD. In DNA form, the CDR3 reads TGTGCCATCAGTGAGCTCAGGGTGGGGGAAAAACTGTTTTTT. Encoded protein: CAISELRVGEKLFF.

This clonotype was seen a few times. The V call is TRBV29-1, the J call TRBJ1-2, with 7 bases identical to TRBD1. V lost 7 bases and J lost 4; bases outside the gene matches: 9. Germline assignment: CDR1 SQVTM and CDR2 ANQGSEA. The CDR3 is 13 residues long. In nucleotides, the CDR3 is TGCAGCGCCATCGGGACAGCCTCCTATGGCTACACCTTC. Amino acids: CSAIGTASYGYTF.

In its sample, this clonotype was seen many times. The chain links TRBV14 to TRBJ1-3; D possibly corresponds to TRBD1 (5 bases). V lost 4 bases and J 0 bases, leaving 10 bases between the germline ends. Germline CDR1 and CDR2: SGHDN and FVKESK. The CDR3 length is 15 residues. CDR3 sequence reads: CASSRDSSSGNTIYF. CDR3 coding DNA: TGTGCCAGCAGCCGAGACAGTAGCTCTGGAAACACCATATATTTT.

The J gene is TRBJ1-1, the V gene TRBV4-2; D is possibly TRBD1 (5 bases). Germline CDR1 reads LGHNA; CDR2 reads YNFKEQ. CDR3 size: 20 residues. The ends were cut back, 4 bases at V and 1 base at J, with 28 bases in the middle. CDR3 sequence: CASSRSEGYSRGRQNTEAFF. DNA for the CDR3: TGTGCCAGCAGCCGCTCCGAGGGGTACTCACGAGGGCGGCAGAACACTGAAGCTTTCTTT.

This clonotype was observed a handful of times. The V and J genes are TRBV20-1 and TRBJ1-1, with 11 bases matching TRBD1. CDR3 length: 14 residues. Trimming cost V 2 bases and J 6 bases; bases outside gene matches: 5. Germline values: CDR1 DFQATT, CDR2 SNEGSKA (reference sequence). This CDR3 is CSARWTGGASEAFF. In DNA form, the CDR3 reads TGCAGTGCTAGATGGACAGGGGGCGCGTCTGAAGCTTTCTTT.

This clonotype has just a few counts. The rearrangement uses TRBV5-1 and TRBJ1-2; D gene ambiguous. Trimming stripped 4 bases from V and 3 bases from J, with 13 bases between. Germline V gene sequence: CDR1 SGHRS, CDR2 YFSETQ. The CDR3 sequence is 14 residues long. The CDR3 spells CASSQGRIDYGYTF. The CDR3 region has the DNA TGCGCCAGCAGCCAAGGCCGTATAGACTATGGCTACACCTTC.

This sequence joins TRBV9 and TRBJ1-3, with D possibly matching TRBD1 (5 bases). The CDR3 sequence is 14 residues long. CDR1 is SGDLS, CDR2 YYNGEE, per germline. The V end lost 4 bases, the J end lost 2 bases, and 10 bases lay between the germline ends. The CDR3 sequence is CASSNQGAGNTIYF. In DNA form, the CDR3 reads TGTGCCAGCAGCAACCAGGGAGCTGGAAACACCATATATTTT.

This clonotype has more than one count but fewer than ten. The rearrangement links TRBV5-6 to TRBJ1-1, with a possible D match to TRBD1 (5 bases). Germline CDR1 is SGHDT and CDR2 is YYEEEE. Between the trimmed V and J ends, which lost 1 base and 1 base, there was a span of 14 bases. The CDR3 extends over 16 amino acids. The CDR3, as DNA: TGTGCCAGCAGCTTGTTCGGCGGCAGGGCGAACACTGAAGCTTTCTTT. This encodes CASSLFGGRANTEAFF.